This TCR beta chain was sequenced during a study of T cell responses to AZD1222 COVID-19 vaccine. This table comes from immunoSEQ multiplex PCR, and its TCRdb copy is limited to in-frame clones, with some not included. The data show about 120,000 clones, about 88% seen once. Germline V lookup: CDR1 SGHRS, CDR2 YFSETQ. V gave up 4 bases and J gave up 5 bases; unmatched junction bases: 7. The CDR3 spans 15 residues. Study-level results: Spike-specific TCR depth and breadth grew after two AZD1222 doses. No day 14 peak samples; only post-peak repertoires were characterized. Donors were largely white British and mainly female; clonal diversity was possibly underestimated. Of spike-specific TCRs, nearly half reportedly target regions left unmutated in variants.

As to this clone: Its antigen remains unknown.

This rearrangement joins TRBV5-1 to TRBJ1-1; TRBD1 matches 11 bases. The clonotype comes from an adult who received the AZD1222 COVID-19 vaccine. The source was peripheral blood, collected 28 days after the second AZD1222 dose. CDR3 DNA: TGCGCCAGCAGCCCTGGACAGGGGGCATGGACTGAAGCTTTCTTT. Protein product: CASSPGQGAWTEAFF.